Only one count was recorded for the clone carrying this T cell receptor beta chain. The germline V gene encodes CDR1 SGHNT and CDR2 YENEEA. The CDR3 is 13 residues long. V shed 2 bases and J shed 4 bases, with 6 bases lying between them. This specimen comes from a study of OX40 agonist ivuxolimab in advanced cancers. Method: immunoSEQ multiplex PCR; TCRdb's copy keeps in-frame clones and lacks some. The sample consists of about 83,000 clones, around nine tenths of them appearing once. The chain combines TRBV11-3 with TRBJ2-1, with D unresolved. The starting material was CD4+ or CD8+ T cells sorted from blood, obtained in a trial of the OX40 agonist ivuxolimab. This sequence was found in an adult with an advanced solid tumor such as melanoma, head and neck, liver or kidney cancer. Here the CDR3 DNA reads TGTGCCAGCAGCTTAAACCAGTACAATGAGCAGTTCTTC. Protein: CASSLNQYNEQFF.